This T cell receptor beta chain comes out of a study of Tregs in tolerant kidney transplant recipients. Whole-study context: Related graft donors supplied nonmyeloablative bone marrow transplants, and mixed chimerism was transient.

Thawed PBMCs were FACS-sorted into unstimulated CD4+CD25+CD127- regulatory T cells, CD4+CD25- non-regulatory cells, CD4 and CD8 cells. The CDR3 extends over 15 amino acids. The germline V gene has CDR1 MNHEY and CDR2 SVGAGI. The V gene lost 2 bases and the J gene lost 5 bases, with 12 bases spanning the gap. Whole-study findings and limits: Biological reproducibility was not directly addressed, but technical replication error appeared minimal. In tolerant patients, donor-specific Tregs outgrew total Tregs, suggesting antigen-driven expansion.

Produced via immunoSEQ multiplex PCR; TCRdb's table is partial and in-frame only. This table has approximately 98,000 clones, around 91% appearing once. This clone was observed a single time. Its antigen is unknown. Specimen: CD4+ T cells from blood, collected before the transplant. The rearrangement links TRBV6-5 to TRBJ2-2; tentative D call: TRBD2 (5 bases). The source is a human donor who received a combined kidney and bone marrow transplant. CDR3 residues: CASSYGRVVTGELFF. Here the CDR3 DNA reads TGTGCCAGCAGTTACGGGCGGGTGGTGACCGGGGAGCTGTTTTTT.